This T cell receptor beta chain comes out of a study of blood T cell repertoires in COVID-19. Across the study: Whether acute or convalescent, the COVID-19 samples came from the United States, Italy and Spain. PBMCs, B-cell-depleted T cells, or T cells provided the cDNA or gDNA that made up the material.

Germline lookup yields CDR1 SGHRS and CDR2 YFSETQ. CDR3 length equals 15 residues. Trimming took 2 bases from V and 1 from J, leaving 12 bases between them. As originally analysed: Amplification from reference gene primers served as the basis for estimated nucleated cell counts. Method: immunoSEQ multiplex PCR; TCRdb's copy keeps in-frame clones and lacks some. V, J and clone size were drawn from that table, and D and trimming were deduced from the DNA. The sample contains over 130,000 clones, about 83% of which appear only once. Everyone who took part was roughly 18 to 100 years old, and they came from about two dozen US areas.

This clonotype was sampled from a woman aged 45-65 years with acute COVID-19. Sample: PBMCs or T cells enriched from blood (not recorded which). The rearrangement joins TRBV5-1 to TRBJ1-1, with D tentatively TRBD1 (6 bases). The DNA of the CDR3 is TGCGCCAGCAGCTTAACCGGGACACCGAACACTGAAGCTTTCTTT. This sequence encodes CASSLTGTPNTEAFF. The variable domain in full, with the rest retrieved from reference TRBV5-1 and TRBJ1-1, is KAGVTQTPRYLIKTRGQQVTLSCSPISGHRSVSWYQQTPGQGLQFLFEYFSETQRNKGNFPGRFSGRQFSNSRSEMNVSTLELGDSALYLCASSLTGTPNTEAFFGQGTRLTVV.